This paragraph covers one TCR beta chain sequence. Its antigen remains unidentified. TCRdb re-called the reads through MiXCR, storing one row per CDR3 protein. The sample has under 600,000 distinct CDR3 sequences; more than 15% are singletons. The CDR3 loop spans 14 amino acids. Germline CDR1 and CDR2: MNHEY and SMNVEV (reference sequence). V lost 2 bases, J lost 4 bases, and 2 bases stayed unmatched. This sample is drawn from a study of T cell repertoires in cytomegalovirus infection. Study background: Through public TCR beta signatures, both CMV infection and matching HLA type were indicated. Findings of the study overall: There were HLA-C-restricted CMV-specific TCR beta clonotypes dominating the ex vivo response. The cumulative frequency of public TCR beta families distinguished individuals who carried CMV together with the relevant HLA.

The chain links TRBV27 to TRBJ2-5; 9 positions match TRBD2. The receptor comes from a human donor in good health (CMV status not recorded). Some clones in this sample may be carry-over from other donors' samples. Sequenced input: CD8+ T cells from PBMCs. DNA for the CDR3: TGTGCCAGCAGTTTAGTAGCGGGAGCAGAGACCCAGTACTTC. Its translation: CASSLVAGAETQYF.